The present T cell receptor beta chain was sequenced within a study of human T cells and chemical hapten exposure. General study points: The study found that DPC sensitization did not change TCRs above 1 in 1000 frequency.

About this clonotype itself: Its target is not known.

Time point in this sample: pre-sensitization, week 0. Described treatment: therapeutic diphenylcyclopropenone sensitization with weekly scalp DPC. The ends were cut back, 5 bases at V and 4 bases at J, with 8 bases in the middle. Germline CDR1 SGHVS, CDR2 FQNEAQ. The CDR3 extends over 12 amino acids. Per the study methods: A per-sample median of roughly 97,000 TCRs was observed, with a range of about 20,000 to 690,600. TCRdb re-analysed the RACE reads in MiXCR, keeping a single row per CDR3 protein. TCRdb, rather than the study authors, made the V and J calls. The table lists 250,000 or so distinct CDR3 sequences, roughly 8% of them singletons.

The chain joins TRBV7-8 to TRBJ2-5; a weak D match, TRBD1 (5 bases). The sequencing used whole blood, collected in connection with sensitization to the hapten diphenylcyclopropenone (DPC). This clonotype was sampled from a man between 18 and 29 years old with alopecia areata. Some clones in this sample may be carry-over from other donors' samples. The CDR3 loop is CASSARAETQYF. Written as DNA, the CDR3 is TGTGCCAGCAGCGCCAGGGCAGAGACCCAGTACTTC.